Listed below are T cell receptor beta chains from one sample, sequenced in a study of CD8 T cells in ankylosing spondylitis. In TCRdb, the 5' RACE reads were re-called with MiXCR into one record per CDR3 protein. The sample has around 130,000 distinct CDR3 sequences; approximately 13% are singletons. Sequenced sample: blood, either unsorted or a sorted T cell fraction (not recorded which). All receptors come from a female donor with ankylosing spondylitis or in good health (not recorded which). The CDR3 runs from the conserved cysteine through the conserved F or W. The D gene is left open where the match is weak. Only some rows state a clone size, as once, few, many or a class for expanded clones.

v_call	clone_size	d_call	j_call	cdr3_nt	cdr3_aa
TRBV27	NA	NA	TRBJ2-1	TGTGCCAGCAGTTTGTTCGCTCGGAGTGAGCAGTTCTTC	CASSLFARSEQFF
TRBV18	few	NA	TRBJ1-1	TGTGCCAGCTCACCGCGTACTCCCGAGCGAGCTTTCTTT	CASSPRTPERAFF
TRBV19	NA	NA	TRBJ1-1	TGTGCCAGTAGTATTGCCGGGTTGAGGACTGAAGCTTTCTTT	CASSIAGLRTEAFF
TRBV20-1	many	TRBD1	TRBJ2-3	TGCAGTGCTGGACAGGGGTTCGCATCGTTGCGCACAGATACGCAGTATTTT	CSAGQGFASLRTDTQYF
TRBV3-1	NA	NA	TRBJ2-1	TGTGCCAGCAGCCAGTGGGACCCAAACAATGAGCAGTTCTTC	CASSQWDPNNEQFF
TRBV28	NA	NA	TRBJ2-5	TGTGCCAGCAGTCGCCTCGAACAGACCCAGTACTTC	CASSRLEQTQYF
TRBV6-5	many	TRBD2	TRBJ2-7	TGTGCCAGCAGTTACTCCTTCTCTGGACTAGCGGGGGGGCGGGGCGAGCAGTACTTC	CASSYSFSGLAGGRGEQYF
TRBV7-2	NA	TRBD2	TRBJ2-1	TGTGCCAGCAGCGTCATGGGAGCGGGGGGGCGTAATGAGCAGTTCTTC	CASSVMGAGGRNEQFF
TRBV5-6	many	TRBD1	TRBJ2-1	TGTGCCAGCAGCCCCCTCCGGACAGGGTTCCCCCACTCCTACAATGAGCAGTTCTTC	CASSPLRTGFPHSYNEQFF
TRBV4-2	NA	TRBD2	TRBJ2-2	TGTGCCAGCAGCCCCCAGACTAGCGGGGCCACCGGGGAGCTGTTTTTT	CASSPQTSGATGELFF
TRBV7-9	NA	TRBD1	TRBJ2-3	TGTGCCAGCAGCGTAGGGGGACAGGGAAGTTCAGATACGCAGTATTTT	CASSVGGQGSSDTQYF
TRBV20-1	few	NA	TRBJ2-3	TGCAGTGCTAGTGGGGCGGGCGGCACAGATACGCAGTATTTT	CSASGAGGTDTQYF
TRBV5-6	NA	TRBD1	TRBJ2-6	TGTGCCAGCAGCCTGGGACAGGGGTACTTTGGGGCCAACGTCCTGACTTTC	CASSLGQGYFGANVLTF
TRBV12-3/TRBV12-4	many	TRBD2	TRBJ2-1	TGTGCCAGCAACTCACTAGCGGGGGGCAGTGAGCAGTTCTTC	CASNSLAGGSEQFF
TRBV7-8	NA	NA	TRBJ1-1	TGTGCCAGCAGCTTTGAATTGGGTGCTGAAGCTTTCTTT	CASSFELGAEAFF
TRBV5-1	many	NA	TRBJ2-7	TGCGCCAGCAGCTTGGTAGCCGACCGAATAAGCACCTACGAGCAGTACTTC	CASSLVADRISTYEQYF
TRBV6-5	NA	TRBD1	TRBJ1-1	TGTGCCAGCAGTTACTCGACAGGGAGTCCTTACACTGAAGCTTTCTTT	CASSYSTGSPYTEAFF
TRBV5-4	NA	TRBD2	TRBJ2-5	TGTGCCAGCAGCTTGGGGGGGACTAGCGGGGCAAAAGAGACCCAGTACTTC	CASSLGGTSGAKETQYF
TRBV7-8	NA	NA	TRBJ2-1	TGTGCCAGCTTAGGATGGCAGGGTACTTCCTACAATGAGCAGTTCTTC	CASLGWQGTSYNEQFF
TRBV27	many	NA	TRBJ1-5	TGTGCCAGCAGTTTAAGGCAGGGGTCCAATCAGCCCCAGCATTTT	CASSLRQGSNQPQHF
TRBV20-1	few	TRBD2	TRBJ2-1	TGCAGTGCTAGAGTCCGAACTAGCGGAAACTACAATGAGCAGTTCTTC	CSARVRTSGNYNEQFF
TRBV5-1	NA	NA	TRBJ2-2	TGCGCCAGCAGCCCGGCTCCGGGGGCCGGGGAGCTGTTTTTT	CASSPAPGAGELFF
TRBV7-9	many	NA	TRBJ1-2	TGTGCCAGCAGCGCCTGGGGGGTAGATTATGGCTACACCTTC	CASSAWGVDYGYTF
TRBV7-9	NA	NA	TRBJ2-7	TGTGCCAGCAGCTTAGCGGCCGGCAATTGGTACGAGCAGTACTTC	CASSLAAGNWYEQYF
TRBV12-3/TRBV12-4	many	NA	TRBJ1-5	TGTGCCAGCAGTCCCCAAACAGCGAGAGCCCGATATAGCAATCAGCCCCAGCATTTT	CASSPQTARARYSNQPQHF
TRBV20-1	many	NA	TRBJ1-2	TGCAGTGCTAGTTTTGGGGCAGAGGGCTACACCTTC	CSASFGAEGYTF
TRBV19	NA	TRBD2	TRBJ2-1	TGTGCCAGTAGTATTCTCCATAGCGGGAGTGCGAGCTCCTACAATGAGCAGTTCTTC	CASSILHSGSASSYNEQFF
TRBV20-1	NA	NA	TRBJ2-1	TGCAGTGCTAGTTCCTCGAGCTCCTACAATGAGCAGTTCTTC	CSASSSSSYNEQFF
TRBV5-1	many	NA	TRBJ2-7	TGCGCCAGCAGCTCCAGGGATAGTAAAGCCTACGAGCAGTACTTC	CASSSRDSKAYEQYF
TRBV5-1	many	NA	TRBJ2-1	TGCGCCAGCAGCTCCGTACAGGTGCCCTCCCTAGATGAGCAGTTCTTC	CASSSVQVPSLDEQFF
TRBV2	NA	NA	TRBJ1-1	TGTGCCAGCAAGAGGGGCCTGCGTTGGACTGAAGCTTTCTTT	CASKRGLRWTEAFF
TRBV18	NA	NA	TRBJ1-1	TGTGCCAGCTCCCAAAGTGGGAACACTGAAGCTTTCTTT	CASSQSGNTEAFF
TRBV4-2	few	TRBD2	TRBJ2-5	TGTGCCAGCAGTAAAAGGTCAGGACTAGCATCAGAGACCCAGTACTTC	CASSKRSGLASETQYF
TRBV3-1	many	NA	TRBJ2-6	TGTGCCAGCCGCAGAGACTCTGGGGCCAACGTCCTGACTTTC	CASRRDSGANVLTF
TRBV20-1	many	TRBD1	TRBJ1-5	TGCAGTGCTCGGGACAGGGGGCCCAATCAGCCCCAGCATTTT	CSARDRGPNQPQHF
TRBV20-1	many	TRBD2	TRBJ2-7	TGCAGTGCTAGAGATCCGGGGGGGCCCTACGAGCAGTACTTC	CSARDPGGPYEQYF
TRBV3-1	many	NA	TRBJ2-7	TGTGCCAGCAGCCAAGCTCAAGAGCAGTACTTC	CASSQAQEQYF
TRBV4-1	few	TRBD1	TRBJ2-3	TGCGCCAGCAGTCCCGGGACAGCCAGCACAGATACGCAGTATTTT	CASSPGTASTDTQYF
TRBV5-5	many	NA	TRBJ2-1	TGTGCCAGCAGCTCGACCCCGACTAGTCTTTCTTACAATGAGCAGTTCTTC	CASSSTPTSLSYNEQFF
TRBV27	NA	NA	TRBJ2-1	TGTGCCAGCAATCCGGGCTACAGCTCCTACAATGAGCAGTTCTTC	CASNPGYSSYNEQFF
TRBV10-3	NA	NA	TRBJ2-7	TGTGTCATCAGTGAGGGGTCCGGGACTCAGTCCTACGAGCAGTACTTC	CVISEGSGTQSYEQYF
TRBV6-1	many	NA	TRBJ2-3	TGTGCCAGCACTCCCGACAGGATCGGGACAGATACGCAGTATTTT	CASTPDRIGTDTQYF
TRBV12-3/TRBV12-4	NA	TRBD1	TRBJ1-2	TGTGCCAGCAGTCCCTGGGACAGGAACTATGGCTACACCTTC	CASSPWDRNYGYTF
TRBV20-1	many	TRBD2	TRBJ2-1	TGCAGTGGGGGGTTGGGACTAGCGGGGGAAAATGAGCAGTTCTTC	CSGGLGLAGENEQFF
TRBV12-3/TRBV12-4	few	TRBD2	TRBJ2-3	TGTGCCAGCAGGCAGACTAGCGGGGTAGATACGCAGTATTTT	CASRQTSGVDTQYF
TRBV28	few	TRBD1	TRBJ2-7	TGTGCCAGCAGTAGGGACGGGACAGGGCCGGGGGACGAGCAGTACTTC	CASSRDGTGPGDEQYF
TRBV20-1	NA	TRBD1	TRBJ2-7	TGCAGTGCGAGTCGGGACAGTAACTACGAGCAGTACTTC	CSASRDSNYEQYF
TRBV4-1	many	NA	TRBJ2-1	TGCGCCAGCAGCCAAGATTGGGCAGGGAGAGGAGGTGAGCAGTTCTTC	CASSQDWAGRGGEQFF
TRBV20-1	few	NA	TRBJ1-5	TGCAGTGTACCCCCTGGGGTCTATAGCAATCAGCCCCAGCATTTT	CSVPPGVYSNQPQHF
TRBV20-1	many	TRBD1	TRBJ1-1	TGCAGTGCTAGAGCCCGACAGGGTCAGGACACTGAAGCTTTCTTT	CSARARQGQDTEAFF
TRBV7-3	few	NA	TRBJ2-3	TGTGCCAGCAGCTTAACGTTGGCCTCCACAGATACGCAGTATTTT	CASSLTLASTDTQYF
TRBV25-1	NA	NA	TRBJ2-3	TGTGCCAGCAGTGAGTGGAAGGGCACAGATACGCAGTATTTT	CASSEWKGTDTQYF
TRBV5-1	many	NA	TRBJ2-7	TGCGCCAGCAGCTTTACGGGTTTTTCCTACGAGCAGTACTTC	CASSFTGFSYEQYF
TRBV5-1	NA	NA	TRBJ2-5	TGCGCCAGCAGCTTGGAGCCGGATCCGGGTGAGACCCAGTACTTC	CASSLEPDPGETQYF
TRBV15	many	NA	TRBJ2-2	TGTGCCACCACGACAAGCACCGGGGAGCTGTTTTTT	CATTTSTGELFF
TRBV12-3/TRBV12-4	NA	NA	TRBJ2-2	TGTGCCAGCAGACCCGGAGACTTCGGGGAGCTGTTTTTT	CASRPGDFGELFF
TRBV9	few	NA	TRBJ1-4	TGTGCCAGCAGCCAACAGGGCGGAAAACTGTTTTTT	CASSQQGGKLFF
TRBV5-1	few	NA	TRBJ2-2	TGCGCCAGCAGCTTGAACAGGGTGGCCGGGGAGCTGTTTTTT	CASSLNRVAGELFF
TRBV12-3/TRBV12-4	many	TRBD1	TRBJ1-6	TGTGCCAGCAGTCCCCCGGGACAGGGACTTTCACCCCTCCACTTT	CASSPPGQGLSPLHF
TRBV7-8	many	NA	TRBJ1-3	TGTGCCAGCAGCTTACGGGGGGCTGGAAACACCATATATTTT	CASSLRGAGNTIYF